This TCR beta chain was identified during a study of T cells in Graves' hyperthyroidism and ophthalmopathy. This clonotype was detected ten times or more. What it recognizes is unknown. Patients were aged 18 to 65, had disease duration under 2 months, and had newly diagnosed hyperthyroidism. In making diagnoses, clinical symptoms, serum thyroxine and TRAb, thyroid ultrasound and orbital computed tomography were all used. PBMCs came from more than 9 ml fresh peripheral blood. Study-level findings and limits: Peripheral blood also featured most of the thyroid clonotypes expanded above 0.001.

CDR3 length equals 12 residues. Deletions cut 6 bases from V and 5 bases from J, with 10 bases between. Germline V CDR1 and CDR2: MNHNS, SASEGT. Amplification targeted TCR beta CDR3 regions from RNA transcripts. With the HTBI primer set, the TCR CDR3 went through a first round of RT-PCR. TCRdb redid the calling of the multiplex PCR reads with MiXCR, one entry per CDR3 protein. The table records about 400,000 distinct CDR3 sequences, approximately 13% of them present only once. Source material: blood. V gene TRBV6-1 combines with J gene TRBJ1-1; D remains ambiguous. The clonotype comes from a woman aged 18-30 years with Graves' hyperthyroidism. CDR3 protein: CASRESGTEAFF. The CDR3 region has the DNA TGTGCCAGCAGGGAGAGTGGGACTGAAGCTTTCTTT.